The 5 T cell receptor beta chains below were found in one sample sequenced in a study of cytomegalovirus exposure and HLA in healthy donors. PCR involved 60 Vbeta and 13 Jbeta primers. Method: immunoSEQ multiplex PCR; TCRdb's copy keeps in-frame clones and lacks some. This table holds tens of thousands of clones, roughly 80% found once. Specimen: PBMCs. Receptors were obtained from a man aged 25 to 40 in good health and CMV-seronegative.

V gene TRBV7-2 combines with J gene TRBJ1-1; 8 bases fit TRBD1. The CDR3 runs 14 residues. Germline-derived CDR1 and CDR2 are SGHTA and FQGNSA. V lost 5 bases to trimming and J lost 5 bases; unmatched junction nucleotides: 7. The CDR3 nucleotides are TGTGCCAGCAGCCGGACAGGGACTCGGACTGAAGCTTTCTTT. Translated: CASSRTGTRTEAFF.

CDR3 in amino acids: CAWSVQYTGELFF. The CDR3 DNA is TGTGCCTGGAGTGTACAGTACACCGGGGAGCTGTTTTTT. The V gene is TRBV30, the J gene TRBJ2-2; D is unclear. The CDR3 covers 13 residues. CDR1 GTSNPN and CDR2 SVGIG come from the germline V gene (reference sequence). The ends were cut back, 0 bases at V and 3 bases at J, with 5 bases in the middle.

The rearrangement joins TRBV7-2 to TRBJ1-5, with TRBD1 as a possible D gene (5 bases). Germline values: CDR1 SGHTA, CDR2 FQGNSA. The CDR3 is 12 residues long. V gave up 2 bases and J gave up 9 bases, with 8 bases separating them. DNA for the CDR3: TGTGCCAGCAGCTTAATTAGGGGGCCCCAGCATTTT. Translation gives CASSLIRGPQHF. Full variable domain (missing parts from reference TRBV7-2 and TRBJ1-5): GAGVSQSPSNKVTEKGKDVELRCDPISGHTALYWYRQSLGQGLEFLIYFQGNSAPDKSGLPSDRFSAERTGGSVSTLTIQRTQQEDSAVYLCASSLIRGPQHFGDGTRLSIL.

V usage is TRBV7-9 and J usage is TRBJ1-5; a weak D match, TRBD1 (6 bases). Germline CDR1 reads SEHNR; CDR2 reads FQNEAQ (reference sequence). The V gene lost 5 bases and the J gene lost 7 bases, with 12 bases spanning the gap. CDR3 length equals 13 residues. This chain's CDR3 is CASSVRGGQPQHF. The CDR3 coding sequence is TGTGCCAGCAGCGTCAGGGGCGGGCAGCCCCAGCATTTT.

The chain carries TRBV5-1 and TRBJ1-4; D possibly corresponds to TRBD1 (5 bases). V was pared by 2 bases and J by 6 bases, with 17 bases between. The CDR3 runs 16 residues. CDR1 and CDR2 (germline): SGHRS, YFSETQ. CDR3 amino acids: CASSFSRGGVDEKLFF. In nucleotides, the CDR3 is TGCGCCAGCAGCTTTTCACGGGGGGGTGTTGATGAAAAACTGTTTTTT.